These 15 T cell receptor beta chains share one sample of origin, sequenced in a study of blood T cell repertoires in COVID-19. Sequenced by immunoSEQ multiplex PCR; TCRdb stores in-frame clones only, minus some. The sample has 200,000 to 300,000 clones; around 90% are singletons. Sequenced input: peripheral blood. The receptors stem from a young man with COVID-19, enrolled during active disease.

The V and J genes are TRBV5-6 and TRBJ2-5, with a possible D match to TRBD1 (6 bases). The V and J ends lost 1 base and 5 bases respectively, with 18 bases between them. CDR1 is SGHDT and CDR2 is YYEEEE in the germline V gene. There are 16 residues in the CDR3. DNA for the CDR3: TGTGCCAGCAGCTTGAAGAACTGGGGGCGAATCGAGACCCAGTACTTC. Its protein product is CASSLKNWGRIETQYF.

CDR3 DNA sequence: TGTGCCACCAGCAGAGAACAGGGGAATATAATTGGCAATCAGCCCCAGCATTTT. It specifies CATSREQGNIIGNQPQHF. The rearrangement joins TRBV15 to TRBJ1-5; 7 nucleotides line up with TRBD1. Germline assignment: CDR1 LNHNV and CDR2 YYDKDF (reference sequence). Trimming took 0 bases from V and 2 from J; bases not matched to a gene: 10. This CDR3 has 18 residues. The full variable domain, completed using reference TRBV15 and TRBJ1-5, is DAMVIQNPRYQVTQFGKPVTLSCSQTLNHNVMYWYQQKSSQAPKLLFHYYDKDFNNEADTPDNFQSRRPNTSFCFLDIRSPGLGDTAMYLCATSREQGNIIGNQPQHFGDGTRLSIL.

In its sample, this clone was seen a few times. The chain employs TRBV4-1 and TRBJ2-2, with a tentative D call TRBD1 (5 bases). This CDR3 comprises 16 residues. Germline V lookup: CDR1 MGHRA, CDR2 YSYEKL. The V gene lost 2 bases and the J gene lost 4 bases, with 14 bases spanning the gap. DNA for the CDR3: TGCGCCAGCAGCCAACCCCATGAAGGGGCCACCGGGGAGCTGTTTTTT. Protein sequence: CASSQPHEGATGELFF.

This sequence joins TRBV11-2 and TRBJ1-2; 8 bases are shared with TRBD1. J gave up 13 bases and V 1 base, and 11 bases lay outside the gene matches. This CDR3 spans 14 amino acids. CDR1 and CDR2 from the germline V gene are SGHAT and FQNNGV. CDR3 nucleotides: TGTGCCAGCAGCTTAGGAACCGGGACAGGAGATTTCACCTTC. Protein: CASSLGTGTGDFTF. The entire variable domain, with the rest obtained from reference TRBV11-2 and TRBJ1-2, is as follows: EAGVAQSPRYKIIEKRQSVAFWCNPISGHATLYWYQQILGQGPKLLIQFQNNGVVDDSQLPKDRFSAERLKGVDSTLKIQPAKLEDSAVYLCASSLGTGTGDFTFGSGTRLTVV.

This chain connects TRBV6-5 to TRBJ1-2, with D possibly TRBD1 on 5 matching bases. The CDR3 is made up of 12 amino acids. Germline lookup yields CDR1 MNHEY and CDR2 SVGAGI. V was pared by 6 bases and J by 8 bases, with 13 bases between. The CDR3 nucleotides read TGTGCCAGCAGGACCTTACAGGCCGGCTACACCTTC. Translating it yields CASRTLQAGYTF.

The chain joins TRBV3-1 (or the pseudogene TRBV3-2) to TRBJ1-6; weak D call: TRBD1 (5 bases). Between the trimmed V and J ends, which lost 1 base and 10 bases, there was a span of 14 bases. The CDR3 is 15 amino acids. Germline CDR1 is LGHDT and CDR2 is YNNKEL (reference sequence). The CDR3 is CASSQGGGAGSPLHF. The DNA for the CDR3 is TGTGCCAGCAGCCAAGGGGGAGGGGCTGGATCACCCCTCCACTTT.

As to this clone: Sequence at one end of the junction differs from germline and may be a read error. The chain recombines TRBV5-3 with TRBJ1-5; 7 bases are a match to TRBD1. TRBV5-3 is an ORF, and what it does is uncertain. The CDR3 totals 15 residues. Here the CDR3 DNA reads TGCGCCAGAAGCAGCCGGGACAGAAACAATCAGCCCCAGCATTTT. This sequence encodes CARSSRDRNNQPQHF.

This chain uses TRBV25-1 with TRBJ2-7, with 7 bases lining up with TRBD2. The V gene's germline CDR1 is MGHDK and CDR2 SYGVNS. After removal of 3 bases from V and 4 bases from J, the junction contained 9 bases not matched to a gene. The CDR3 spans 15 residues. CDR3 DNA sequence: TGTGCCAGCAGTGACCCCACCGGGGGGAAGTACGAGCAGTACTTC. Translation: CASSDPTGGKYEQYF.

The V call is TRBV11-2, the J call TRBJ1-1, with no clear D. The CDR3 length is 13 residues. Germline CDR1 is SGHAT and CDR2 is FQNNGV. V shed 6 bases and J shed 2 bases, with 10 bases lying between them. CDR3 sequence: CASSSNINTEAFF. The DNA for the CDR3 is TGTGCCAGCAGTTCAAACATTAACACTGAAGCTTTCTTT.

The chain carries TRBV7-6 and TRBJ1-5; TRBD1 agrees at 7 bases. Looked up from germline, CDR1 is SGHVS and CDR2 is FNYEAQ. V gave up 5 bases and J gave up 4 bases; unmatched junction bases: 8. This CDR3 is built from 15 residues. CDR3 sequence: CASSPRTGPNQPQHF. In DNA, the CDR3 is TGTGCCAGCAGCCCTCGGACAGGCCCAAATCAGCCCCAGCATTTT.

The chain links TRBV4-1 to TRBJ2-7; 8 bases match TRBD1. Germline values: CDR1 MGHRA, CDR2 YSYEKL. Germline trimming cut 1 base from V and 6 bases from J; bases unmatched to any gene: 5. The CDR3 is 14 residues long. CDR3 in DNA: TGCGCCAGCAGCCAAGCGGACAGGGCTGGCGAGCAGTACTTC. It yields the protein CASSQADRAGEQYF.

The chain is built from TRBV19 and TRBJ1-6; D gene unclear. Germline V gene lookup returns CDR1 LNHDA and CDR2 SQIVND (reference sequence). The CDR3 loop spans 13 amino acids. Trimming took off 4 bases at V and 10 bases at J, with 11 bases between the two ends. The CDR3 coding sequence is TGTGCCAGTAGTAGGATCGAGAGGTCACCCCTCCACTTT. This codes for CASSRIERSPLHF. The whole variable domain, remainder taken from reference TRBV19 and TRBJ1-6, is DGGITQSPKYLFRKEGQNVTLSCEQNLNHDAMYWYRQDPGQGLRLIYYSQIVNDFQKGDIAEGYSVSREKKESFPLTVTSAQKNPTAFYLCASSRIERSPLHFGNGTRLTVT.

The rearrangement uses TRBV3-1 (or the pseudogene TRBV3-2) and TRBJ2-7, with 8 bases that match TRBD2. The CDR3 sequence is 14 residues long. The V segment lost 0 bases and the J segment 5 bases; nucleotides outside the gene matches: 3. CDR1 is LGHDT and CDR2 is YNNKEL in the germline V gene (reference sequence). The CDR3 sequence is CASSQEAGVHEQYF. The DNA of the CDR3 is TGTGCCAGCAGCCAAGAAGCGGGGGTCCACGAGCAGTACTTC.

The gene calls are TRBV19 and TRBJ1-1, with a tentative D call TRBD1 (6 bases). The CDR3 runs to 12 residues. The V end lost 8 bases, the J end lost 7 bases, and 14 bases lay between the germline ends. Germline assignment: CDR1 LNHDA and CDR2 SQIVND (reference sequence). The CDR3 sequence is CASGRQAYEAFF. CDR3 bases: TGTGCCAGTGGTAGACAGGCGTATGAAGCTTTCTTT.

The V and J genes are TRBV10-2 and TRBJ1-5; 12 bases are shared with TRBD1. CDR3 size: 15 residues. Germline V CDR1 and CDR2: WSHSY, SAAADI. The J segment lost 5 bases and the V segment lost 6 bases, leaving 5 bases of the junction unmatched. CDR3 protein: CASRPGTGGDQPQHF. CDR3 in DNA: TGCGCCAGCAGGCCTGGGACAGGGGGCGATCAGCCCCAGCATTTT.